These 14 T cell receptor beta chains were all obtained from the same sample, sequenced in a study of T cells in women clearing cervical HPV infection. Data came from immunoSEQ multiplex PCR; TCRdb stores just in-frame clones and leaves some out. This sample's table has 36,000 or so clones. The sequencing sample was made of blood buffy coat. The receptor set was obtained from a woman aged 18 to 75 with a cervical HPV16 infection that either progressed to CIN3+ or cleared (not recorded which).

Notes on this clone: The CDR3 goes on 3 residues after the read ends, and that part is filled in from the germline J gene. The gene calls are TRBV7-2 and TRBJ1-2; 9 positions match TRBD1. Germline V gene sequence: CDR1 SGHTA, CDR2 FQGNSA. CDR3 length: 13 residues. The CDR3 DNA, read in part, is TGTGCCAGCAGCTTTAACAGGGGGCAGGAC. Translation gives CASSFNRGQD. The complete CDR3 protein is CASSFNRGQDYTF.

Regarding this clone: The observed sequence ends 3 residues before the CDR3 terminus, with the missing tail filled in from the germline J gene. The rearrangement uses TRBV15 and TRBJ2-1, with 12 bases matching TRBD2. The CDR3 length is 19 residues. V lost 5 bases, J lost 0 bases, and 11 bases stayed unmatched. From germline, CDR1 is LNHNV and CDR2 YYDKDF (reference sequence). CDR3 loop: CATSPQELAGGSSYNEQFF. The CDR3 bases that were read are TGTGCCACCAGCCCCCAGGAGCTAGCGGGGGGGAGCTCCTACAATGAG.

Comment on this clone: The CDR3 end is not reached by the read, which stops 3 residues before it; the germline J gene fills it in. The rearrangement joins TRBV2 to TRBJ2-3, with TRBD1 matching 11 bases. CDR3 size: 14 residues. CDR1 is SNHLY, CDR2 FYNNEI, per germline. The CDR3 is CASSEGQGVGAQYF. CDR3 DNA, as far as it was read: TGTGCCAGCAGTGAGGGACAGGGGGTAGGGGCG. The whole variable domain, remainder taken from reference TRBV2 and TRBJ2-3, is EPEVTQTPSHQVTQMGQEVILRCVPISNHLYFYWYRQILGQKVEFLVSFYNNEISEKSEIFDDQFSVERPDGSNFTLKIRSTKLEDSAMYFCASSEGQGVGAQYFGPGTRLTVL.

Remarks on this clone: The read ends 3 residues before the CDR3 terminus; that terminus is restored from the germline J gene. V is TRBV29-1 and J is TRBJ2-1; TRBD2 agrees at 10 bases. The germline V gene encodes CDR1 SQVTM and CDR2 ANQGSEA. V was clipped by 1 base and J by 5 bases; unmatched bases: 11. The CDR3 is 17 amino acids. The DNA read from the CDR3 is TGCAGCGTTGAAGGGGCCCAAAGCGGGGGGGCCGACAATGAG. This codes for CSVEGAQSGGADNE. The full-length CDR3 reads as CSVEGAQSGGADNEQFF.

The CDR3 loop is CSASSGESTDTQYF. CDR3 DNA, as far as it was read: TGCAGTGCCAGTAGCGGGGAGAGCACAGATACG. The chain combines TRBV20-1 with TRBJ2-3; TRBD2 aligns across 8 bases. The read gets to within 3 residues of the CDR3 end, and the germline J gene fills in the rest. There are 14 residues in the CDR3. In germline, CDR1 is DFQATT, CDR2 SNEGSKA (reference sequence). The V and J ends lost 6 bases and 0 bases, in that order; junction bases with no gene match: 5.

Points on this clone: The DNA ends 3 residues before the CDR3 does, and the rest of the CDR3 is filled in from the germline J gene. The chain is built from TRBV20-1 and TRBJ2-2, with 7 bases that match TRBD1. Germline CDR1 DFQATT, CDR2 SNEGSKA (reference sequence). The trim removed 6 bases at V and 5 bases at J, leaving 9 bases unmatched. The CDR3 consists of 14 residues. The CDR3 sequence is CSAADRVDTGELFF. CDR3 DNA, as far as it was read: TGCAGTGCAGCTGACAGGGTTGATACCGGGGAG.

The CDR3 bases that were read are TGCGCCAGCAGCTTATACTTAGCGGGGGGCTTGTACCAAGAGACC. Amino acids: CASSLYLAGGLYQET. The entire CDR3 protein reads CASSLYLAGGLYQETQYF. The chain combines TRBV5-1 with TRBJ2-5, with 10 nucleotides matching TRBD2. The CDR3 extends 3 residues past the end of the read, so its final part is completed from the germline J gene. The V and J ends lost 2 bases and 0 bases, in that order; junction bases with no gene match: 10. The germline gives CDR1 SGHRS, CDR2 YFSETQ. The CDR3 has 18 amino acids.

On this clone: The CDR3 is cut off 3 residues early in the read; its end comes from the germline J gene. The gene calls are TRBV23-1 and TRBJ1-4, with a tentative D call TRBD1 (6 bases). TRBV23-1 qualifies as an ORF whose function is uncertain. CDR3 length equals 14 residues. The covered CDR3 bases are TGCGCCAGCAGTCTGGAGACAGGTCAATCACCA. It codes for CASSLETGQSP. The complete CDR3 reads CASSLETGQSPLFF.

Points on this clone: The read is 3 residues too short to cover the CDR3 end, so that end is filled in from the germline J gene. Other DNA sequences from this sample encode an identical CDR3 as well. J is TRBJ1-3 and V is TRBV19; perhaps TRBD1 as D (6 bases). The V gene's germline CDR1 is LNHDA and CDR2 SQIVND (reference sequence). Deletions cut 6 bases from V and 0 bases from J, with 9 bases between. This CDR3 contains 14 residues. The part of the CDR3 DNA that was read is TGTGCCAGTAGAAGGGGGAGCTCTGGAAACACC. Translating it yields CASRRGSSGNT. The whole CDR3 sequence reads CASRRGSSGNTIYF. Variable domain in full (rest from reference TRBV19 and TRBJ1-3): DGGITQSPKYLFRKEGQNVTLSCEQNLNHDAMYWYRQDPGQGLRLIYYSQIVNDFQKGDIAEGYSVSREKKESFPLTVTSAQKNPTAFYLCASRRGSSGNTIYFGEGSWLTVV.

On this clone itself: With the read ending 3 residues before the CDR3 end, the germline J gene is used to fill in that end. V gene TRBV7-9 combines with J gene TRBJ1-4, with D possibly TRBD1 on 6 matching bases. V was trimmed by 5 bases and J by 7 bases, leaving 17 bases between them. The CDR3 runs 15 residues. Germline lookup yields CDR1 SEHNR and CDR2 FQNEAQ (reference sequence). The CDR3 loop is CASSTSMQGSEKLFF. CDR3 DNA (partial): TGTGCCAGCAGCACATCTATGCAGGGGAGTGAAAAA.

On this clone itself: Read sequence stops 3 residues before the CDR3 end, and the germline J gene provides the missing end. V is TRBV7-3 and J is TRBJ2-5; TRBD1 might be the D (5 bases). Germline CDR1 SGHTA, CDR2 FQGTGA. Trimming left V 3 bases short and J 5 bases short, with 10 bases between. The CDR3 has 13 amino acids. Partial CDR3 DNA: TGTGCCAGCAGCTTCGGCAGGGCGGAGACC. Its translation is CASSFGRAET. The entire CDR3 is CASSFGRAETQYF.

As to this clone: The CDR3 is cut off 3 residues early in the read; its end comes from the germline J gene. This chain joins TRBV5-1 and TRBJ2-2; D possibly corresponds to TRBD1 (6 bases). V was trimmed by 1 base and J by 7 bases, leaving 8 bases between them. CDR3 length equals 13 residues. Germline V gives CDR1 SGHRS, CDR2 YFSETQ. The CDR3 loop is CASSLTGLGELFF. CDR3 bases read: TGCGCCAGCAGCTTGACAGGGCTCGGGGAG.

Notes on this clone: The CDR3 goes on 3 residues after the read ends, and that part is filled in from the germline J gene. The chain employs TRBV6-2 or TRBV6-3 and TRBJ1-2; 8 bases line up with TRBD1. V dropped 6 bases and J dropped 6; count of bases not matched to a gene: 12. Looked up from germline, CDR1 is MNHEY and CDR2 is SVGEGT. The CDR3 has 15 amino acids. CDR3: CASSARTGSIHGYTF. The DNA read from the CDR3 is TGTGCCAGCAGCGCCCGGACAGGGTCGATTCATGGC.

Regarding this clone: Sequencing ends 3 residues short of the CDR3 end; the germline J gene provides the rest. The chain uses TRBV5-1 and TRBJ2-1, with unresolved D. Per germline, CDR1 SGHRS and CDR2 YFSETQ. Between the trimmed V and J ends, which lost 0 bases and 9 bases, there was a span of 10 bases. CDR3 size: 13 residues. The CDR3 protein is CASSLDQVGEQFF. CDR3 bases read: TGCGCCAGCAGCTTGGACCAGGTCGGTGAG.